This T cell receptor beta chain was sequenced for a study of shared clonotypes between healthy human individuals. Germline values: CDR1 KGHSH, CDR2 LQKENI. Unmatched junction bases numbered 5, after V lost 3 bases and J lost 0 bases. The CDR3 loop spans 16 amino acids. Generated by immunoSEQ multiplex PCR, the TCRdb table keeps only in-frame clones and is missing some. Altogether under 1,100,000 clones are present, about 77% being singletons, with the ten largest covering approximately 1.5%. Sequences were obtained from memory CD4+ T cells sorted from blood. Noted subset: CD45RA-negative fraction. The V and J genes are TRBV18 and TRBJ2-1; TRBD1 matches at 7 bases. The receptor comes from a man aged 18 to 29 in good health. Here the CDR3 reads CASSPRQGSSYNEQFF. CDR3 nucleotide sequence: TGTGCCAGCTCACCGCGACAGGGAAGCTCCTACAATGAGCAGTTCTTC.